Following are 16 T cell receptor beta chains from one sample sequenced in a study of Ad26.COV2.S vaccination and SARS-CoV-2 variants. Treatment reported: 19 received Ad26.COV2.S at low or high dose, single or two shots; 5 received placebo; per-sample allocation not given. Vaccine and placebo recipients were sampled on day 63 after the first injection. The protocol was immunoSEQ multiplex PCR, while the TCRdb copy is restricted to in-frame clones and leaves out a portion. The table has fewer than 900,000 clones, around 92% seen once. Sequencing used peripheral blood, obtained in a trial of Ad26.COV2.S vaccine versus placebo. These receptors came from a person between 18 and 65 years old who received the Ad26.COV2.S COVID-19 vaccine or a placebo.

The CDR3 region is CAWSRTDQETQYF. The DNA of the CDR3 is TGTGCCTGGAGTCGGACAGATCAAGAGACCCAGTACTTC. The J gene is TRBJ2-5, the V gene TRBV30; tentative D call: TRBD1 (6 bases). The CDR3 is made up of 13 amino acids. The V end lost 2 bases, the J end lost 2 bases, and 9 bases lay between the germline ends. The V gene's germline CDR1 is GTSNPN and CDR2 SVGIG (reference sequence).

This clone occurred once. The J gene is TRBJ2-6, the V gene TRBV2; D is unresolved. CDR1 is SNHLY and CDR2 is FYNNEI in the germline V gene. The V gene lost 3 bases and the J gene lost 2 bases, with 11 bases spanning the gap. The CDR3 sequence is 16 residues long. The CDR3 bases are TGTGCCAGCAGTGAGGGCCAGGTCGCTGGGGCCAACGTCCTGACTTTC. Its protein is CASSEGQVAGANVLTF. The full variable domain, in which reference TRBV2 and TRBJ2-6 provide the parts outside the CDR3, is EPEVTQTPSHQVTQMGQEVILRCVPISNHLYFYWYRQILGQKVEFLVSFYNNEISEKSEIFDDQFSVERPDGSNFTLKIRSTKLEDSAMYFCASSEGQVAGANVLTFGAGSRLTVL.

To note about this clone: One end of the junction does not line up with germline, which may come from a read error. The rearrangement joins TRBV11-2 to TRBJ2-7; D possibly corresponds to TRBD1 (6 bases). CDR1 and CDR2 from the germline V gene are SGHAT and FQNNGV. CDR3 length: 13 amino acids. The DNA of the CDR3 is TGTGCCAGCACCTTAGGGGGACCCTACGAGCAGTACTTC. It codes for CASTLGGPYEQYF.

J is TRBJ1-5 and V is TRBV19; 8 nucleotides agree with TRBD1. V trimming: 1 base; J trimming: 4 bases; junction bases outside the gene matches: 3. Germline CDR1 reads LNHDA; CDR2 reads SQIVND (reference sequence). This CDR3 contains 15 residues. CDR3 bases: TGTGCCAGTAGTATAGTCCGGACAGGGAATCAGCCCCAGCATTTT. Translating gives CASSIVRTGNQPQHF.

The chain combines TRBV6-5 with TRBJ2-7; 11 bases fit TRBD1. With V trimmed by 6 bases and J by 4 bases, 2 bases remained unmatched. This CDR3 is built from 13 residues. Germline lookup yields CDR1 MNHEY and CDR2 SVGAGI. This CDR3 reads CASRDRGPYEQYF. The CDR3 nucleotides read TGTGCCAGCAGGGACAGGGGGCCTTACGAGCAGTACTTC.

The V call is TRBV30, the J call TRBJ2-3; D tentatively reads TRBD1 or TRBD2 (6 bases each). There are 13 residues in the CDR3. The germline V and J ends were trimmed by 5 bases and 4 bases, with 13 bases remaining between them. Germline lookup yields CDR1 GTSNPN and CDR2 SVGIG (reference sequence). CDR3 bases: TGTGCCTGGGCTGTTCGGGGGCCAGATACGCAGTATTTT. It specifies CAWAVRGPDTQYF.

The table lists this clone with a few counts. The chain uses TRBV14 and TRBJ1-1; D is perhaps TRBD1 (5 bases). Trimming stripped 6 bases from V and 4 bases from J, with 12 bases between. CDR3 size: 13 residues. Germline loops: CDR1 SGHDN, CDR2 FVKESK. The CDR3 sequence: CASSYHGATEAFF. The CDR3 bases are TGTGCCAGCAGTTACCATGGGGCCACTGAAGCTTTCTTT. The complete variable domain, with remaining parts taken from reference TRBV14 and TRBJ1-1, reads EAGVTQFPSHSVIEKGQTVTLRCDPISGHDNLYWYRRVMGKEIKFLLHFVKESKQDESGMPNNRFLAERTGGTYSTLKVQPAELEDSGVYFCASSYHGATEAFFGQGTRLTVV.

The CDR3 loop reads CASSYSGSGNTEAFF. CDR3 bases: TGTGCCAGCAGTTACTCGGGAAGTGGGAACACTGAAGCTTTCTTT. This chain joins TRBV6-5 and TRBJ1-1, with no clear D. Germline lookup yields CDR1 MNHEY and CDR2 SVGAGI. The CDR3 is made up of 15 amino acids. The ends were cut back, 0 bases at V and 1 base at J, with 9 bases in the middle.

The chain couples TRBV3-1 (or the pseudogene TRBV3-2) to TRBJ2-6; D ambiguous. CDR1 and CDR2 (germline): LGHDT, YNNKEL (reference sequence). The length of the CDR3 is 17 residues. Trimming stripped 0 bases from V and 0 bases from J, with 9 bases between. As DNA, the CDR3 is TGTGCCAGCAGCCAAGATGTCAGGAGCTCTGGGGCCAACGTCCTGACTTTC. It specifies CASSQDVRSSGANVLTF.

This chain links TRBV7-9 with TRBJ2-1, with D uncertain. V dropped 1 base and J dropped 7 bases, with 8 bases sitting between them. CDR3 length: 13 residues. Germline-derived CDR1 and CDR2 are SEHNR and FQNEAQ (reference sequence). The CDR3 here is CASSLGVANEQFF. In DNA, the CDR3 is TGTGCCAGCAGCTTAGGGGTGGCTAATGAGCAGTTCTTC.

Written as DNA, the CDR3 is TGTGCCACCAGCAGAGCCCGAGGTGCGAACACTGAAGCTTTCTTT. It codes for CATSRARGANTEAFF. This rearrangement joins TRBV15 to TRBJ1-1; unclear D gene. Looked up from germline, CDR1 is LNHNV and CDR2 is YYDKDF (reference sequence). CDR3 length equals 15 residues. Trimming stripped 1 base from V and 1 base from J, with 10 bases between.

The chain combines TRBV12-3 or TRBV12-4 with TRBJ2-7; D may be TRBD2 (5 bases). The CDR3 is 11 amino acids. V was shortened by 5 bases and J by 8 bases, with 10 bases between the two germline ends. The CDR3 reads CASSALGQQYF. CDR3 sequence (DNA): TGTGCCAGCAGTGCACTAGGCCAGCAGTACTTC.

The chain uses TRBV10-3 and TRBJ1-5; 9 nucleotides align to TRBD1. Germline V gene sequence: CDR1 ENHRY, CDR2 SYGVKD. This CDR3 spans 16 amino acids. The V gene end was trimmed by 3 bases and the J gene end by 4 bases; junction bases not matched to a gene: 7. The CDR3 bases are TGTGCCATCAGTGAAAGGGGGACAGGGCTAAATCAGCCCCAGCATTTT. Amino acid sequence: CAISERGTGLNQPQHF.

CDR3 protein: CASSLGPLAGKTYEQYF. The CDR3 coding sequence is TGTGCCAGCAGCTTGGGACCACTAGCGGGGAAAACCTACGAGCAGTACTTC. The V gene is TRBV5-5, the J gene TRBJ2-7, with 10 nucleotides matching TRBD2. V lost 0 bases and J lost 2; bases outside the gene matches: 8. The CDR3 covers 17 residues. Germline V CDR1 and CDR2: SGHKS, YYEKEE (reference sequence).

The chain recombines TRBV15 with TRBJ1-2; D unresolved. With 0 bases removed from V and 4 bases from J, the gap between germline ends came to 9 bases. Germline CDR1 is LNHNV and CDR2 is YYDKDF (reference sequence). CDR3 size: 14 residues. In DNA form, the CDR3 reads TGTGCCACCAGCAGAGATCCGGATTCCTATGGCTACACCTTC. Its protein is CATSRDPDSYGYTF. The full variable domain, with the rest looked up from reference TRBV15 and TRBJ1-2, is DAMVIQNPRYQVTQFGKPVTLSCSQTLNHNVMYWYQQKSSQAPKLLFHYYDKDFNNEADTPDNFQSRRPNTSFCFLDIRSPGLGDTAMYLCATSRDPDSYGYTFGSGTRLTVV.

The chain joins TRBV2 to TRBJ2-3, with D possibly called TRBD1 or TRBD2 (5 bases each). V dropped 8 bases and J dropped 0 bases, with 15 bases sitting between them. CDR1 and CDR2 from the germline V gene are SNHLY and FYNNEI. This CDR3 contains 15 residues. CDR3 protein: CASCPLGDSTDTQYF. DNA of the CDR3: TGTGCCAGCTGCCCGCTGGGGGATAGCACAGATACGCAGTATTTT.